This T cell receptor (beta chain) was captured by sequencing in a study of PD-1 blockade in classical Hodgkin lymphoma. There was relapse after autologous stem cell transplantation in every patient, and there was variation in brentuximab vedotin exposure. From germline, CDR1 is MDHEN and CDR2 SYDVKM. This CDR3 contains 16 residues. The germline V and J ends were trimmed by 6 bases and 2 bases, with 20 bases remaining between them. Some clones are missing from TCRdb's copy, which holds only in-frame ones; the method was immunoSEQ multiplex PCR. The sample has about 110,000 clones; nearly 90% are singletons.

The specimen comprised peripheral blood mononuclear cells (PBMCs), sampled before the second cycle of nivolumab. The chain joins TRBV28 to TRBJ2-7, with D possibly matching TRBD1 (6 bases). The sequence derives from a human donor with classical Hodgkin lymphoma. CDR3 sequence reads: CASSTPWAGVTYEQYF. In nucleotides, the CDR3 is TGTGCCAGCAGCACCCCTTGGGCAGGGGTCACCTACGAGCAGTACTTC.